The 11 T cell receptor beta chains given below trace back to one sample, sequenced in a study of cytomegalovirus exposure and HLA in healthy donors. Both 60 Vbeta primers and 13 Jbeta primers went into the PCR. Data came from immunoSEQ multiplex PCR; TCRdb stores just in-frame clones and leaves some out. Among about 81,000 clones listed, 75% to 85% were seen once. The sequenced sample consisted of PBMCs. The source of these receptors is a man aged 50 to 60 in good health and CMV-seropositive.

This clone was found a few times. The V gene is TRBV27, the J gene TRBJ2-7; D is uncertain. Deletions cut 5 bases from V and 3 bases from J, with 17 bases between. The CDR3 totals 15 residues. Looked up from germline, CDR1 is MNHEY and CDR2 is SMNVEV (reference sequence). This chain's CDR3 is CASSVTSLVLYEQYF. DNA for the CDR3: TGTGCCAGCAGTGTCACGAGTCTGGTTCTCTACGAGCAGTACTTC.

This chain connects TRBV21-1 to TRBJ1-2. TRBV21-1 is noted as a pseudogene. The CDR3 runs 16 residues. Here the CDR3 DNA reads TGTGCCAGCAGCAAACAAAAACGGAGGACGGATGGGGGCTACACCTTC. Translation gives CASSKQKRRTDGGYTF.

Only a few counts were recorded for this clone. The chain is built from TRBV18 and TRBJ2-2, with 10 bases lining up with TRBD1. V was pared by 6 bases and J by 5 bases, with 6 bases of the junction left unmatched. The CDR3 covers 15 residues. The germline CDR1 and CDR2 sequences are KGHSH and LQKENI. The CDR3 here is CASSASGQGTGELFF. CDR3 sequence (DNA): TGTGCCAGCTCCGCATCGGGACAGGGGACCGGGGAGCTGTTTTTT.

The gene calls are TRBV19 and TRBJ2-7, with a tentative D call TRBD2 (5 bases). Germline loops: CDR1 LNHDA, CDR2 SQIVND (reference sequence). Trimming took off 10 bases at V and 2 bases at J, with 21 bases between the two ends. The CDR3 sequence is 15 residues long. The CDR3 region is CATKPSGLTPYEQYF. For the CDR3, the DNA is TGTGCCACTAAACCGTCCGGACTCACCCCCTACGAGCAGTACTTC.

The V gene is TRBV2, the J gene TRBJ1-3, with TRBD1 matching over 7 bases. Trimming at V came to 5 bases and at J to 0 bases, leaving 4 bases not matched to a gene. The CDR3 is 15 amino acids. Looked up from germline, CDR1 is SNHLY and CDR2 is FYNNEI. CDR3 in DNA: TGTGCCAGCAGTAAGACAGGGAACTCTGGAAACACCATATATTTT. Protein product: CASSKTGNSGNTIYF.

The V gene is TRBV7-6, the J gene TRBJ2-7; TRBD2 agrees at 14 bases. This CDR3 has 16 amino acids. Unmatched junction bases numbered 10, after V lost 6 bases and J lost 6 bases. CDR1 and CDR2 from the germline V gene are SGHVS and FNYEAQ. The CDR3 DNA reads TGTGCCAGCAGTTTCCAAGGACTAGCGGGAGGTGGCGAGCAGTACTTC. The encoded protein is CASSFQGLAGGGEQYF.

This clone was seen more than once but under ten times. J is TRBJ2-5 and V is TRBV19, with 10 bases lining up with TRBD1. Gene TRBJ2-7 matches the end of the DNA better, so the J call may be wrong. Germline CDR1 LNHDA, CDR2 SQIVND (reference sequence). There are 14 residues in the CDR3. CDR3 sequence reads: CASGRTGGSYEQYF. The DNA for the CDR3 is TGTGCCAGCGGAAGGACAGGGGGCTCCTACGAGCAGTACTTC.

The chain uses TRBV9 and TRBJ1-5; no reliable D call. Deletions cut 3 bases from V and 5 bases from J, with 9 bases between. This CDR3 has 13 amino acids. The germline gives CDR1 SGDLS, CDR2 YYNGEE. For the CDR3, the DNA is TGTGCCAGCAGCGCCTCGTTCGATCAGCCCCAGCATTTT. This encodes CASSASFDQPQHF.

The chain has TRBV12-2 and TRBJ1-5; the tabulated D call, TRBD1, remains unverified against the DNA. TRBV12-2 is a listed pseudogene. The CDR3 has 15 residues. CDR3 protein: CASRFRGDDVQPQHF. DNA of the CDR3: TGTGCAAGTCGCTTCAGGGGGGATGATGTTCAGCCCCAGCATTTT.

The chain has TRBV11-2 and TRBJ1-6; D unclear. The V gene's germline CDR1 is SGHAT and CDR2 FQNNGV. Trimming took off 5 bases at V and 11 bases at J, with 13 bases between the two ends. The CDR3 is 13 amino acids. CDR3 residues: CASSAMVATPLHF. As DNA, the CDR3 is TGTGCCAGCAGCGCGATGGTTGCGACACCCCTCCACTTT.

The rearrangement uses TRBV11-1 and TRBJ2-5, with TRBD1 matching over 10 bases. CDR1 and CDR2 from the germline V gene are SGHAT and FQDESV (reference sequence). CDR3 length: 14 residues. With V trimmed by 5 bases and J by 5 bases, 5 bases remained unmatched. The CDR3 here is CASSPGQGRETQYF. The DNA for the CDR3 is TGTGCCAGCAGCCCGGGACAGGGGCGGGAGACCCAGTACTTC.